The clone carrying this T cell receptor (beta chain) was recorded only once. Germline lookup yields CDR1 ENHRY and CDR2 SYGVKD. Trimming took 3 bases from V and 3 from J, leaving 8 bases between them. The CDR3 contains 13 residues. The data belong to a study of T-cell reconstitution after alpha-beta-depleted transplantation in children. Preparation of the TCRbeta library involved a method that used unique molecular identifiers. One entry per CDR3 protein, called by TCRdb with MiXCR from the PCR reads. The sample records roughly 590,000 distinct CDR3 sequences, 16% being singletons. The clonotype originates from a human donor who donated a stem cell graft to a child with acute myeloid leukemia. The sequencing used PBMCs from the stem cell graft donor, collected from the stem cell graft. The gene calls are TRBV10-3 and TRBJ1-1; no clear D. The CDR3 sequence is CAISEYTDTEAFF. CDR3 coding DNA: TGTGCCATCAGTGAATACACGGACACTGAAGCTTTCTTT.